The 14 T cell receptor beta chains below were found in one sample sequenced in a study of OX40 agonist ivuxolimab in advanced cancers. Some clones are missing from TCRdb's copy, which holds only in-frame ones; the method was immunoSEQ multiplex PCR. The data contain roughly 64,000 clones, roughly 87% of them singletons. Specimen: CD4+ or CD8+ T cells sorted from blood, collected in a trial of the OX40 agonist ivuxolimab. These TCRs come from an adult with an advanced solid tumor such as melanoma, head and neck, liver or kidney cancer.

The gene calls are TRBV5-4 and TRBJ2-7; 7 bases align to TRBD1. Germline CDR1 and CDR2: SGHNT and YYREEE (reference sequence). This CDR3 contains 15 residues. The V segment lost 4 bases and the J segment 5 bases; nucleotides outside the gene matches: 12. In DNA, the CDR3 is TGTGCCAGCAGCCTCACAGGGGCCCCTTACGACGAGCAGTACTTC. Its protein is CASSLTGAPYDEQYF.

The rearrangement joins TRBV11-2 to TRBJ2-5, with 9 bases fitting TRBD1. The germline gives CDR1 SGHAT, CDR2 FQNNGV. The CDR3 contains 14 residues. Trimming removed 5 bases from V and 5 bases from J; junction bases left unmatched: 6. In DNA form, the CDR3 reads TGTGCCAGCAGCGGGGGGACAGGGACGGAGACCCAGTACTTC. This codes for CASSGGTGTETQYF.

The V call is TRBV11-2, the J call TRBJ2-6; 8 bases are shared with TRBD2. The junction had 9 bases not matched to a gene; V was cut back by 5 bases and J by 3 bases. Per germline, CDR1 SGHAT and CDR2 FQNNGV. The CDR3 contains 17 residues. The CDR3 reads CASSPTSGGLGANVLTF. The CDR3 nucleotides are TGTGCCAGCAGCCCAACATCGGGGGGGCTTGGGGCCAACGTCCTGACTTTC. Drawing the rest from reference TRBV11-2 and TRBJ2-6, the complete variable domain is EAGVAQSPRYKIIEKRQSVAFWCNPISGHATLYWYQQILGQGPKLLIQFQNNGVVDDSQLPKDRFSAERLKGVDSTLKIQPAKLEDSAVYLCASSPTSGGLGANVLTFGAGSRLTVL.

The chain combines TRBV28 with TRBJ2-2; D is perhaps TRBD2 (5 bases). Trimming removed 7 bases at V and 5 bases at J, with 14 bases between. The CDR3 is 14 residues long. Germline CDR1 MDHEN, CDR2 SYDVKM. CDR3 loop: CASTRGRWTGELFF. CDR3 coding DNA: TGTGCCAGCACCCGAGGGCGGTGGACCGGGGAGCTGTTTTTT.

In this sample, this clone turned up a few times. The V gene is TRBV11-2, the J gene TRBJ2-7; 11 bases line up with TRBD2. There are 16 residues in the CDR3. Per germline, CDR1 SGHAT and CDR2 FQNNGV. Trimming took 5 bases from V and 6 from J; bases not matched to a gene: 12. CDR3 nucleotide sequence: TGTGCCAGCAGCCAAGGCCCCCGGGGACTAGCGGCCGAGCAGTACTTC. Residues: CASSQGPRGLAAEQYF.

CDR3 amino acids: CSVAGANTGELFF. The CDR3 DNA is TGCAGCGTTGCGGGCGCGAACACCGGGGAGCTGTTTTTT. The rearrangement uses TRBV29-1 and TRBJ2-2; D gene unclear. The germline CDR1 and CDR2 sequences are SQVTM and ANQGSEA. V was trimmed by 4 bases and J by 0 bases, leaving 6 bases between them. This CDR3 region has 13 residues.

This clone was recorded once. The CDR3 loop is CAWSVSGANVLTF. Written as DNA, the CDR3 is TGTGCCTGGAGTGTATCTGGGGCCAACGTCCTGACTTTC. The chain is built from TRBV30 and TRBJ2-6; D not certain. The V end lost 0 bases, the J end lost 1 base, and 1 base lay between the germline ends. The germline CDR1 and CDR2 sequences are GTSNPN and SVGIG (reference sequence). There are 13 residues in the CDR3.

Only a few counts were recorded for this clone. The chain carries TRBV11-2 and TRBJ2-4; 11 bases match TRBD1. Per germline, CDR1 SGHAT and CDR2 FQNNGV. V lost 7 bases to trimming and J lost 9 bases; unmatched junction nucleotides: 8. The CDR3 spans 14 residues. CDR3 amino acids: CASIGDRGNLIQYF. DNA of the CDR3: TGTGCCAGCATCGGGGACAGGGGGAATCTCATTCAGTACTTC.

For this clone: Additional DNA sequences in this sample encode the identical CDR3. The DNA for the CDR3 is TGCGCCAGCAGCTTGGAGGTTACAGATACGCAGTATTTT. Protein: CASSLEVTDTQYF. The gene calls are TRBV5-1 and TRBJ2-3; unclear D gene. Germline V CDR1 and CDR2: SGHRS, YFSETQ. The germline V and J ends were trimmed by 0 bases and 3 bases, with 5 bases remaining between them. CDR3 length: 13 amino acids.

This chain uses TRBV6-1 with TRBJ1-1, with D possibly matching TRBD1 (6 bases). Looked up from germline, CDR1 is MNHNS and CDR2 is SASEGT. Trimming removed 1 base from V and 6 bases from J, with 12 bases in between. The CDR3 contains 14 residues. CDR3 residues: CASSEVGGLAEAFF. The CDR3 nucleotides read TGTGCCAGCAGTGAAGTCGGGGGCTTGGCTGAAGCTTTCTTT.

The rearrangement links TRBV27 to TRBJ1-1, with D possibly TRBD1 on 5 matching bases. The CDR3 length is 13 residues. Germline CDR1 and CDR2: MNHEY and SMNVEV (reference sequence). V dropped 6 bases and J dropped 0 bases, with 8 bases sitting between them. The chain's CDR3 is CASRRQLNTEAFF. CDR3 coding DNA: TGTGCCAGCAGGCGACAGCTGAACACTGAAGCTTTCTTT.

This chain connects TRBV30 to TRBJ2-1, with 15 bases identical to TRBD2. The CDR3 has 19 amino acids. The germline gives CDR1 GTSNPN, CDR2 SVGIG (reference sequence). Trimming removed 2 bases from V and 0 bases from J; junction bases left unmatched: 8. For the CDR3, the DNA is TGTGCCTGGAGTAGGGCGAGGACTAGCGGGAGGGGCTCCTACAATGAGCAGTTCTTC. Translating gives CAWSRARTSGRGSYNEQFF. Filled out from reference TRBV30 and TRBJ2-1, the complete variable domain reads SQTIHQWPATLVQPVGSPLSLECTVEGTSNPNLYWYRQAAGRGLQLLFYSVGIGQISSEVPQNLSASRPQDRQFILSSKKLLLSDSGFYLCAWSRARTSGRGSYNEQFFGPGTRLTVL.

V gene TRBV7-2 combines with J gene TRBJ1-1; D is uncertain. The germline V gene has CDR1 SGHTA and CDR2 FQGNSA. There are 14 residues in the CDR3. V was shortened by 1 base and J by 1 base, with 7 bases between the two germline ends. This chain's CDR3 is CASSLDAGNTEAFF. The CDR3 nucleotides are TGTGCCAGCAGCTTAGATGCCGGGAACACTGAAGCTTTCTTT.

This chain joins TRBV5-1 and TRBJ2-1; 9 nucleotides match TRBD1. The CDR3 runs 15 residues. V lost 5 bases, J lost 1 base, and 4 bases stayed unmatched. In germline, CDR1 is SGHRS, CDR2 YFSETQ. CDR3 residues: CASSSGTGSYNEQFF. CDR3 DNA: TGCGCCAGCAGTTCCGGGACAGGGTCCTACAATGAGCAGTTCTTC. Looking up the rest from reference TRBV5-1 and TRBJ2-1 gives the full variable domain: KAGVTQTPRYLIKTRGQQVTLSCSPISGHRSVSWYQQTPGQGLQFLFEYFSETQRNKGNFPGRFSGRQFSNSRSEMNVSTLELGDSALYLCASSSGTGSYNEQFFGPGTRLTVL.